The source of this T cell receptor beta chain is a study of shared clonotypes between healthy human individuals. Whole-study results and caveats: As a rule, naive subsets had a larger estimated richness than memory subsets.

To note about this clone: As yet, its antigen is unknown.

Data came from immunoSEQ multiplex PCR; TCRdb stores just in-frame clones and leaves some out. Of some 2,400,000 clones detected, 95% appear once; the ten largest clones hold approximately 0.13%. Germline V gene data show CDR1 as SGHDT and CDR2 as YYEEEE. CDR3 size: 12 residues. V shed 3 bases, J shed 7 bases, and the junction held 3 bases outside the gene matches. The receptor's source is a man between 18 and 29 years old in good health. V is TRBV5-6 and J is TRBJ2-5; 7 bases map to TRBD2. Sequencing input: naive CD4+ T cells sorted from blood. Subset defined: CD45RA+ positively selected. For the CDR3, the DNA is TGTGCCAGCAGCTATCCGGGAGGGACCCAGTACTTC. Protein: CASSYPGGTQYF.